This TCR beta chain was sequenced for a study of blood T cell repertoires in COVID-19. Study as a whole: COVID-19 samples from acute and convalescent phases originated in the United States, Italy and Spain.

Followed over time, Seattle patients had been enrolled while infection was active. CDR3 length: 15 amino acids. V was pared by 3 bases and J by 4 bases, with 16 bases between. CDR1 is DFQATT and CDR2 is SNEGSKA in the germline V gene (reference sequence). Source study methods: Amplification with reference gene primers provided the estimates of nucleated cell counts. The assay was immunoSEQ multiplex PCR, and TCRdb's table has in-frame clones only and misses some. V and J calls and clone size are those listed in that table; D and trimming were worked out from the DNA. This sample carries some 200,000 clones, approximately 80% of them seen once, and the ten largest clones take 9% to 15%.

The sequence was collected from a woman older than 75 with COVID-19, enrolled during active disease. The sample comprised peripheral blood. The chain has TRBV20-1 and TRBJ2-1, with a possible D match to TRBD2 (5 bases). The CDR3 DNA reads TGCAGTGCTAGTTTTAGTGGGAGTTCGTACAATGAGCAGTTCTTC. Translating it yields CSASFSGSSYNEQFF.